The T cell receptor beta chain under discussion was sequenced for a study of ipilimumab plus nivolumab after autologous stem cell transplantation. The wider study: Myeloma patients were high-risk transplant-naive or relapsed within 3 years of first autologous transplant.

Germline CDR1 SGHRS, CDR2 YFSETQ. This CDR3 is built from 15 residues. Trimming took off 0 bases at V and 4 bases at J, with 13 bases between the two ends. Patients got ipilimumab 1 mg/kg beginning 14 to 28 days post-transplant. Patients received nivolumab 3 mg/kg at weeks 1, 4, 7, 10, then fortnightly to week 26. This clone was picked up a small number of times. Its target is not known. Study conclusions and caveats: TCR repertoire, Treg phenotype and gut microbiota reportedly support more study of this approach.

Sequenced by immunoSEQ multiplex PCR; TCRdb stores in-frame clones only, minus some. The repertoire holds 4,800 or so clones, roughly 80% seen once, with 16% in the top ten. This chain links TRBV5-1 with TRBJ1-1; a weak D match, TRBD1 (5 bases). This specimen was PBMCs, taken in a trial of ipilimumab plus nivolumab as post-transplant consolidation. The source is a male donor with multiple myeloma. The chain's CDR3 is CASSLVWGTGTEAFF. The CDR3 nucleotides are TGCGCCAGCAGCTTGGTTTGGGGGACGGGCACTGAAGCTTTCTTT. Supplemented by reference TRBV5-1 and TRBJ1-1, the full variable domain reads KAGVTQTPRYLIKTRGQQVTLSCSPISGHRSVSWYQQTPGQGLQFLFEYFSETQRNKGNFPGRFSGRQFSNSRSEMNVSTLELGDSALYLCASSLVWGTGTEAFFGQGTRLTVV.